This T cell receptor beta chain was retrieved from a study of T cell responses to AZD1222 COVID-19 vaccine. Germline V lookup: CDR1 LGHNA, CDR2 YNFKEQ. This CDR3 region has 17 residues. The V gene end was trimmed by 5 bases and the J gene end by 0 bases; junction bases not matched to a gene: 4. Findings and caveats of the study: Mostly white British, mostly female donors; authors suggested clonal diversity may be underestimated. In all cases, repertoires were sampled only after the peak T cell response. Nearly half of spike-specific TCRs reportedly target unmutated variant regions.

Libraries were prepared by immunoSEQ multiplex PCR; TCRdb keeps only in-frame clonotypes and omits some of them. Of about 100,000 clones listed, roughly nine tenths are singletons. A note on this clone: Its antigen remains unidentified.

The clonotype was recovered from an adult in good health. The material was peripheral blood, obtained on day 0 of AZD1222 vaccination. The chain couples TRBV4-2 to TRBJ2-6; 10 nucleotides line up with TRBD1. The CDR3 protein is CASSLGTGDSGANVLTF. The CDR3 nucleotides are TGTGCCAGCAGCTTGGGGACAGGGGACTCTGGGGCCAACGTCCTGACTTTC.